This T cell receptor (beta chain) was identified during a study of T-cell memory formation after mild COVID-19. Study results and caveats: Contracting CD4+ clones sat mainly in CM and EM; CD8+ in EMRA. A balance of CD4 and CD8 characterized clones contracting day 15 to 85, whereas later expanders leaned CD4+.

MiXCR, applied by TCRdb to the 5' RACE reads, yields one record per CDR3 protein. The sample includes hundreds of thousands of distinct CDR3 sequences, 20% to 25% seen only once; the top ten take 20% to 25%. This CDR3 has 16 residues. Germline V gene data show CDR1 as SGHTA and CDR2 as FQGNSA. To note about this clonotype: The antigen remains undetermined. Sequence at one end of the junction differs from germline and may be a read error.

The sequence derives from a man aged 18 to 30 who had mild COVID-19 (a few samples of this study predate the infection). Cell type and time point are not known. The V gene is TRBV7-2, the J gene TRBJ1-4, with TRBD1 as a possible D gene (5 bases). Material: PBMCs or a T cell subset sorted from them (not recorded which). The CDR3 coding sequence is TGTGCCAGCAGCTTATTTGGTGGGGGAACTACTGAAAAACTGTTTTTT. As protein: CASSLFGGGTTEKLFF.